These 8 T cell receptor beta chains originate from one sample sequenced in a study of Graves' ophthalmopathy and Graves' hyperthyroidism. The authors amplified TCR beta CDR3 regions, and they did so from RNA transcripts for repertoire sequencing. First-round RT-PCR with HTBI primers preceded a second-round multiplex PCR. TCRdb re-called the multiplex PCR reads through MiXCR, storing one row per CDR3 protein. The data contain hundreds of thousands of distinct CDR3 sequences, roughly 39% of them seen just once; the ten biggest clones take up 3% to 4%. Material for sequencing was peripheral blood. The receptor source for this set is an adult man with Graves' ophthalmopathy.

J is TRBJ2-6 and V is TRBV10-3; D gene uncertain. V lost 6 bases and J lost 0, with 33 bases in between. CDR1 and CDR2 from the germline V gene are ENHRY and SYGVKD. The CDR3 totals 23 residues. The CDR3 loop reads CAISKSYTGFHCQMISGANVLTF. The CDR3 coding sequence is TGTGCCATCAGCAAGAGCTACACTGGGTTCCACTGCCAAATGATCTCTGGGGCCAACGTCCTGACTTTC.

V is TRBV12-5 and J is TRBJ2-7; TRBD2 agrees at 7 bases. V lost 0 bases to trimming and J lost 9 bases; unmatched junction nucleotides: 5. The germline V gene encodes CDR1 LGHNT and CDR2 FRNRAP. This CDR3 contains 13 residues. This CDR3 reads CASGLVKTGGQYF. Here the CDR3 DNA reads TGTGCTAGTGGTTTGGTAAAAACGGGAGGGCAGTACTTC.

The V and J genes are TRBV29-1 and TRBJ2-5; a possible D gene is TRBD2 (6 bases). This CDR3 spans 12 amino acids. V lost 7 bases, J lost 4 bases, and 13 bases lay in between. In germline, CDR1 is SQVTM, CDR2 ANQGSEA. CDR3 amino acids: CSENVGGETQYF. CDR3 nucleotides: TGCAGCGAGAATGTGGGAGGAGAGACCCAGTACTTC.

The chain links TRBV19 to TRBJ1-5; D is unresolved. V shed 9 bases and J shed 0 bases, with 9 bases lying between them. The CDR3 is made up of 13 amino acids. Germline CDR1 reads LNHDA; CDR2 reads SQIVND (reference sequence). The CDR3 reads CASYMLSNQPQHF. DNA of the CDR3: TGTGCCAGCTATATGCTTAGCAATCAGCCCCAGCATTTT. The full variable domain, its missing parts supplied by reference TRBV19 and TRBJ1-5, is DGGITQSPKYLFRKEGQNVTLSCEQNLNHDAMYWYRQDPGQGLRLIYYSQIVNDFQKGDIAEGYSVSREKKESFPLTVTSAQKNPTAFYLCASYMLSNQPQHFGDGTRLSIL.

In its sample, this clonotype was seen many times. The chain joins TRBV7-9 to TRBJ1-2, with 8 positions matching TRBD1. CDR1 is SEHNR, CDR2 FQNEAQ, per germline (reference sequence). The V and J ends lost 5 bases and 0 bases, in that order; junction bases with no gene match: 8. The CDR3 runs 16 residues. CDR3 DNA: TGTGCCAGCAGCCCGCAGGGGGCGGGGCCTAACTATGGCTACACCTTC. Its protein product is CASSPQGAGPNYGYTF. Complete variable domain (other parts from reference TRBV7-9 and TRBJ1-2): DTGVSQNPRHKITKRGQNVTFRCDPISEHNRLYWYRQTLGQGPEFLTYFQNEAQLEKSRLLSDRFSAERPKGSFSTLEIQRTEQGDSAMYLCASSPQGAGPNYGYTFGSGTRLTVV.

The count of this clonotype is one. The CDR3 spells CSARTGGNYEQYF. CDR3 nucleotide sequence: TGCAGTGCTAGGACAGGGGGAAACTACGAGCAGTACTTC. This rearrangement joins TRBV20-1 to TRBJ2-7; 9 bases line up with TRBD1. CDR1 is DFQATT and CDR2 is SNEGSKA in the germline V gene (reference sequence). This CDR3 comprises 13 residues. Unmatched junction bases numbered 3, after V lost 3 bases and J lost 3 bases.

With respect to this clonotype: One junction end disagrees with the germline gene, perhaps due to a read error. V gene TRBV7-9 combines with J gene TRBJ2-5, with no clear D. CDR1 is SEHNR, CDR2 FQNEAQ, per germline (reference sequence). The CDR3 contains 15 residues. In nucleotides, the CDR3 is TGTGCCAACAGCTTAGAATCCATGGCCTACAATGAGCAGTACTTC. Translating it yields CANSLESMAYNEQYF.

The genes are TRBV10-3 and TRBJ2-7, with TRBD2 matching over 15 bases. The CDR3 runs 14 residues. The V gene end was trimmed by 8 bases and the J gene end by 4 bases; junction bases not matched to a gene: 3. Germline V lookup: CDR1 ENHRY, CDR2 SYGVKD. CDR3 coding DNA: TGTGCCATCCCCGGGACTAGCGGGAGGTACGAGCAGTACTTC. Encoded protein: CAIPGTSGRYEQYF.